The clone carrying this T cell receptor beta chain appeared once. The sample comes from a study of control samples from healthy donors and cancer patients. CDR3 size: 15 residues. The germline gives CDR1 LGHNA, CDR2 YNFKEQ. V shed 4 bases and J shed 5 bases, with 17 bases lying between them. Assay used: immunoSEQ multiplex PCR; TCRdb lists only in-frame clones, some missing. The sample lists roughly 370,000 clones; 90% were seen once. The clonotype originates from a man in his forties with head and neck cancer. Sequenced material: PBMCs. The genes are TRBV4-2 and TRBJ2-5; the D gene is possibly TRBD2 (6 bases). The CDR3 DNA reads TGTGCCAGCAGCCCCTTTCGGGGGACCGGGGAGACCCAGTACTTC. It encodes CASSPFRGTGETQYF.